The clone carrying this TCR beta chain was observed at least ten times. Its antigen is currently unknown. This record belongs to a study of neurological immune-mediated disorders. Using its own MiXCR run on the 5' RACE reads, TCRdb lists one record per CDR3 protein. The sample comprises tens of thousands of distinct CDR3 sequences, approximately 17% of which are singletons, and 15% rests with the top ten. Trimming took off 0 bases at V and 7 bases at J, with 9 bases between the two ends. The CDR3 covers 14 residues. Germline assignment: CDR1 LGHNA and CDR2 YSLEER. Study conclusions and caveats: Private repertoires in all groups were suggested, as expanded clones shared no CDR3 amino acid sequences across subjects.

Sequenced material: PBMCs. V gene TRBV4-3 combines with J gene TRBJ2-2; D is unclear. The TCR was taken from a woman in her thirties or forties in good health. The CDR3 protein is CASSQDPRGGELFF. CDR3 nucleotide sequence: TGCGCCAGCAGCCAAGATCCGCGAGGCGGGGAGCTGTTTTTT.